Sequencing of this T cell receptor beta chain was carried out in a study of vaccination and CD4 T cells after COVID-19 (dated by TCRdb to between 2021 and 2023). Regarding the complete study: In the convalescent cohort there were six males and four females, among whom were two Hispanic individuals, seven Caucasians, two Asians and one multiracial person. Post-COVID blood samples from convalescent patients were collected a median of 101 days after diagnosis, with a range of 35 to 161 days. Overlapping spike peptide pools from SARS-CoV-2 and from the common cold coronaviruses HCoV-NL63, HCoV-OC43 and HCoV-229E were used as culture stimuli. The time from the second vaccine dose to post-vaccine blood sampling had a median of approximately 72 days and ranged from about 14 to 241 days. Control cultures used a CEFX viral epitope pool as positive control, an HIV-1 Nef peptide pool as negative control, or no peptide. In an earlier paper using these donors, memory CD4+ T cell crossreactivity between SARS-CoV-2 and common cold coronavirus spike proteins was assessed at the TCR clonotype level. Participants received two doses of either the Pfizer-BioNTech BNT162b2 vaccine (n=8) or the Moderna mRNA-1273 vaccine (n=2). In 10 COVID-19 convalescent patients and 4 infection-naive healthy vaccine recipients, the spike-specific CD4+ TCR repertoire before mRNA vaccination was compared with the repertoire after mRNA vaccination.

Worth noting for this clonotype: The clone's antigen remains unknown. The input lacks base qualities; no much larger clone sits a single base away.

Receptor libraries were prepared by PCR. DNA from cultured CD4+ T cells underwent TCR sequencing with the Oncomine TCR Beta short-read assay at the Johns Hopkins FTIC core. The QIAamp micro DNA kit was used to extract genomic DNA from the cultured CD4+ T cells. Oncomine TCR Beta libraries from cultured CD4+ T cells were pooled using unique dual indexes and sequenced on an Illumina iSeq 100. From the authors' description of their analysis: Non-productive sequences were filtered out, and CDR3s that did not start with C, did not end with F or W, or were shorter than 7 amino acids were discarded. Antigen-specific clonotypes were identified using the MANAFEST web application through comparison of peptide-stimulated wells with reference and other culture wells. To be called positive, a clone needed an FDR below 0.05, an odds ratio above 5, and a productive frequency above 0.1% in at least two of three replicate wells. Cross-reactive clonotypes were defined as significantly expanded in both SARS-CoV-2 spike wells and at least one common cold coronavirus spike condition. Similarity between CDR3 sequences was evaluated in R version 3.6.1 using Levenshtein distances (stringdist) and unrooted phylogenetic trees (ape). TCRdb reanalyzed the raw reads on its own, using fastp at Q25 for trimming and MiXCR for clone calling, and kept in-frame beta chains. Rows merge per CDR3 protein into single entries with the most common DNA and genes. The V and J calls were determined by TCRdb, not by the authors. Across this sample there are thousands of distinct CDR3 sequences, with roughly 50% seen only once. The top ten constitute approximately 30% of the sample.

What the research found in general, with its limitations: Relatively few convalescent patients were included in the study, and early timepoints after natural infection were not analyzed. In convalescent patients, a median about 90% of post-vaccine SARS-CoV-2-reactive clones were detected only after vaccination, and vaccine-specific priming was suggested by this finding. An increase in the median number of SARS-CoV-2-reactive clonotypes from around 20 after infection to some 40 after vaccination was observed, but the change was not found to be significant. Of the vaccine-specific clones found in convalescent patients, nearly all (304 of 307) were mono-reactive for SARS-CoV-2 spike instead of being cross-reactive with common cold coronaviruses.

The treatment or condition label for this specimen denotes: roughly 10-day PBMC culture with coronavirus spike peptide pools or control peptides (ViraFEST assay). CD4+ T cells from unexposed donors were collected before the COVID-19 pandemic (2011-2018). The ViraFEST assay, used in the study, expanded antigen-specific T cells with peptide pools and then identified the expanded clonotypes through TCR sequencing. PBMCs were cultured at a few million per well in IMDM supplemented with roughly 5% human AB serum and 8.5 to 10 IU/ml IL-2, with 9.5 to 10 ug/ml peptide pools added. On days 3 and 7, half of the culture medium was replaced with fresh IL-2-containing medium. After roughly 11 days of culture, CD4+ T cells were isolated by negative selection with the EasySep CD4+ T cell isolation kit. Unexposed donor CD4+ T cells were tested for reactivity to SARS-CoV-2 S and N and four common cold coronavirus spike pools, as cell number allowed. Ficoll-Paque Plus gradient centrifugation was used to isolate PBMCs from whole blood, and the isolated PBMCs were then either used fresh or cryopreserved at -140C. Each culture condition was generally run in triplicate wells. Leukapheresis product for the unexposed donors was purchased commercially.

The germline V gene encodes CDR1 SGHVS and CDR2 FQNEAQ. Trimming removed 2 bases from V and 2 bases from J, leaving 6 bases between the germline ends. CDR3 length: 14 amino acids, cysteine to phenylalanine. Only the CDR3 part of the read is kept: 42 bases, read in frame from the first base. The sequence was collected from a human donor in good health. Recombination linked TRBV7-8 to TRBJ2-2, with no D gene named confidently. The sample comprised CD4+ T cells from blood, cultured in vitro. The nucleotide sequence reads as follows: TGTGCCAGCAGCTTACGACGTAACACCGGGGAGCTGTTTTTT. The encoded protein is CASSLRRNTGELFF.